The 24 T cell receptor beta chains below all came from one sample that was sequenced in a study of blood T cell repertoires in COVID-19. Profiling relied on immunoSEQ multiplex PCR, and the TCRdb table lists in-frame clones only, not all of them. This table has fewer than 300,000 clones, approximately 90% appearing once. Sequenced material: PBMCs or T cells enriched from blood (not recorded which). The receptors originated from a woman in her thirties who had recovered from COVID-19.

This chain joins TRBV6-2 or TRBV6-3 and TRBJ2-7; 8 positions agree with TRBD2. Trimming removed 2 bases from V and 4 bases from J; junction bases left unmatched: 10. In germline, CDR1 is MNHEY, CDR2 SVGEGT. The length of the CDR3 is 16 residues. The CDR3 loop reads CASSYPGSGSWYEQYF. In DNA, the CDR3 is TGTGCCAGCAGTTACCCGGGGAGCGGGAGTTGGTACGAGCAGTACTTC.

The J gene is TRBJ2-7, the V gene TRBV7-3; TRBD1 might be the D (6 bases). CDR1 and CDR2 (germline): SGHTA, FQGTGA. The CDR3 loop spans 15 amino acids. V shed 1 base and J shed 5 bases, with 15 bases lying between them. The CDR3 sequence: CASSLIGSGGHEQYF. The CDR3 bases are TGTGCCAGCAGCTTAATTGGATCTGGGGGCCACGAGCAGTACTTC.

The V call is TRBV18, the J call TRBJ1-2; TRBD1 is a possible D gene (5 bases). The V end was cut by 6 bases, the J end by 4 bases, with 9 bases between. The CDR3 runs to 12 residues. CDR1 and CDR2 from the germline V gene are KGHSH and LQKENI. For the CDR3, the DNA is TGTGCCAGCTCGGGGACTGTCTATGGCTACACCTTC. This sequence encodes CASSGTVYGYTF.

J is TRBJ1-3 and V is TRBV7-9; D may be TRBD1 (5 bases). Between the trimmed V and J ends, which lost 5 bases and 3 bases, there was a span of 20 bases. The germline V gene encodes CDR1 SEHNR and CDR2 FQNEAQ (reference sequence). The CDR3 spans 17 residues. Written as DNA, the CDR3 is TGTGCCAGCAGCCCAGACGGGGGAGGCTTTCTTGGAAACACCATATATTTT. Its protein product is CASSPDGGGFLGNTIYF.

The chain joins TRBV28 to TRBJ2-3; the match to TRBD2 covers 12 bases. In germline, CDR1 is MDHEN, CDR2 SYDVKM. The CDR3 spans 18 residues. J gave up 3 bases and V 3 bases, and 10 bases lay outside the gene matches. DNA of the CDR3: TGTGCCAGCAGTTTTGGACTAGCGGGATCTAGAGTTACAGATACGCAGTATTTT. Encoded protein: CASSFGLAGSRVTDTQYF. The whole variable domain, filled in from reference TRBV28 and TRBJ2-3, reads DVKVTQSSRYLVKRTGEKVFLECVQDMDHENMFWYRQDPGLGLRLIYFSYDVKMKEKGDIPEGYSVSREKKERFSLILESASTNQTSMYLCASSFGLAGSRVTDTQYFGPGTRLTVL.

V usage is TRBV19 and J usage is TRBJ1-3; D is unresolved. The germline V gene encodes CDR1 LNHDA and CDR2 SQIVND (reference sequence). Trimming removed 3 bases from V and 0 bases from J, with 6 bases in between. The CDR3 totals 14 residues. The CDR3 region has the DNA TGTGCCAGTAGTATGTCCTTCTCTGGAAACACCATATATTTT. Encoded protein: CASSMSFSGNTIYF. The whole variable domain, filled in from reference TRBV19 and TRBJ1-3, reads DGGITQSPKYLFRKEGQNVTLSCEQNLNHDAMYWYRQDPGQGLRLIYYSQIVNDFQKGDIAEGYSVSREKKESFPLTVTSAQKNPTAFYLCASSMSFSGNTIYFGEGSWLTVV.

On this clone itself: Other nucleotide sequences in the sample specify the same CDR3. The gene calls are TRBV28 and TRBJ1-3; weak D call: TRBD1 (5 bases). The V gene's germline CDR1 is MDHEN and CDR2 SYDVKM. Trimming cost V 3 bases and J 7 bases, with 7 bases left between them. The CDR3 is 12 amino acids. CDR3 nucleotides: TGTGCCAGCAGTTTTCGGGGGAACACCATATATTTT. Its translation: CASSFRGNTIYF.

This chain joins TRBV30 and TRBJ1-1; D remains unclear. Germline CDR1 reads GTSNPN; CDR2 reads SVGIG (reference sequence). The CDR3 spans 12 residues. Trimming stripped 3 bases from V and 5 bases from J, with 10 bases between. Written as DNA, the CDR3 is TGTGCCTGGAGGTATTCGTTGACTGAAGCTTTCTTT. This gives the protein CAWRYSLTEAFF.

The chain couples TRBV28 to TRBJ2-7; 7 bases fit TRBD1. The J segment lost 2 bases and the V segment lost 11 bases, leaving 0 bases of the junction unmatched. The CDR3 is made up of 10 amino acids. Germline-derived CDR1 and CDR2 are MDHEN and SYDVKM. CDR3 sequence: CAGQAYEQYF. In DNA, the CDR3 is TGTGCCGGACAGGCCTACGAGCAGTACTTC.

This chain joins TRBV6-2 or TRBV6-3 and TRBJ2-4, with D perhaps TRBD1 (5 bases). V shed 5 bases and J shed 0 bases, with 17 bases lying between them. The CDR3 loop spans 17 amino acids. Germline assignment: CDR1 MNHEY and CDR2 SVGEGT. The CDR3 DNA reads as TGTGCCAGCAGTCAAATCAGTTTTGGGGCAGCCAAAAACATTCAGTACTTC. Protein product: CASSQISFGAAKNIQYF.

The J gene is TRBJ2-1, the V gene TRBV18, with D possibly being TRBD2 (6 bases). V lost 3 bases and J 4 bases, leaving 19 bases between the germline ends. Germline V gene lookup returns CDR1 KGHSH and CDR2 LQKENI. The CDR3 has 17 amino acids. The CDR3, as DNA: TGTGCCAGCTCACCCCTCCTTGGCGGGATAGGGTACAATGAGCAGTTCTTC. Its protein product is CASSPLLGGIGYNEQFF.

The V call is TRBV7-9, the J call TRBJ1-6; D is undetermined. The CDR3 spans 14 residues. Germline lookup yields CDR1 SEHNR and CDR2 FQNEAQ (reference sequence). V lost 3 bases, J lost 4 bases, and 7 bases lay in between. The CDR3 nucleotides are TGTGCCAGCAGCTTTTCAACATATAATTCACCCCTCCACTTT. It codes for CASSFSTYNSPLHF.

The CDR3 sequence is CASSPPNRDTYEQYF. The CDR3 DNA follows: TGTGCCAGCAGCCCACCAAACAGGGATACCTACGAGCAGTACTTC. J is TRBJ2-7 and V is TRBV7-9, with D possibly being TRBD1 (6 bases). This CDR3 is 15 amino acids long. Germline values: CDR1 SEHNR, CDR2 FQNEAQ (reference sequence). V was cut by 5 bases and J by 2 bases, with 16 bases left in between.

The genes are TRBV14 and TRBJ2-3; D gene uncertain. From germline, CDR1 is SGHDN and CDR2 FVKESK. V lost 1 base to trimming and J lost 6 bases, with 11 bases between them. This CDR3 contains 14 residues. CDR3 coding DNA: TGTGCCAGCAGCCAAGGGTTCCAGGCGGATACGCAGTATTTT. It is translated as CASSQGFQADTQYF.

The chain combines TRBV27 with TRBJ2-5; TRBD2 might be the D (6 bases). Trimming left V 6 bases short and J 3 bases short, with 17 bases between. This CDR3 spans 15 amino acids. The germline V gene has CDR1 MNHEY and CDR2 SMNVEV (reference sequence). The CDR3 DNA is TGTGCCAGCAGACCAGCGGGCCGGAGGGAAGAGACCCAGTACTTC. This sequence encodes CASRPAGRREETQYF.

The chain is built from TRBV7-6 and TRBJ2-5, with D tentatively TRBD1 (6 bases). CDR1 and CDR2 from the germline V gene are SGHVS and FNYEAQ. This CDR3 has 15 residues. Trimming left V 5 bases short and J 2 bases short, with 15 bases between. CDR3 DNA sequence: TGTGCCAGCAGCAAGACTAATACAGGGCAAGAGACCCAGTACTTC. Protein product: CASSKTNTGQETQYF.

The chain couples TRBV6-1 to TRBJ1-5, with 9 bases lining up with TRBD1. Germline V gives CDR1 MNHNS, CDR2 SASEGT. The CDR3 has 18 amino acids. Trimming took 0 bases from V and 0 from J; bases not matched to a gene: 6. The CDR3 nucleotides read TGTGCCAGCAGTGAAGCCGGACAGGGGTTTAATAGCAATCAGCCCCAGCATTTT. Its protein is CASSEAGQGFNSNQPQHF.

The V gene is TRBV4-2, the J gene TRBJ2-5; a possible D gene is TRBD1 (6 bases). Deletions cut 1 base from V and 9 bases from J, with 15 bases between. The CDR3 sequence is 14 residues long. Germline CDR1 LGHNA, CDR2 YNFKEQ. The CDR3 DNA is TGTGCCAGCAGCCAAGGGACGGCCGAGGGGGCCCAGTACTTC. Translation gives CASSQGTAEGAQYF.

This chain connects TRBV6-5 to TRBJ1-4; TRBD1 aligns across 7 bases. The CDR3 covers 14 residues. V shed 5 bases and J 7 bases; nucleotides not matched to a gene: 7. CDR1 and CDR2 from the germline V gene are MNHEY and SVGAGI. The CDR3 DNA is TGTGCCAGCAGTCACGGACAGGCCGGTGAAAAACTGTTTTTT. This codes for CASSHGQAGEKLFF.

The rearrangement links TRBV7-9 to TRBJ1-2; D is perhaps TRBD1 (6 bases). V lost 6 bases and J lost 4, with 15 bases in between. Germline CDR1 reads SEHNR; CDR2 reads FQNEAQ (reference sequence). The length of the CDR3 is 14 residues. CDR3 DNA sequence: TGTGCCAGCAGACCGACAGGTGACGGCTATGGCTACACCTTC. Its translation is CASRPTGDGYGYTF.

The chain links TRBV4-1 to TRBJ1-4; the D gene is possibly TRBD1 (5 bases). The germline V and J ends were trimmed by 1 base and 14 bases, with 17 bases remaining between them. Germline CDR1 MGHRA, CDR2 YSYEKL. The CDR3 totals 14 residues. The CDR3 sequence: CASSQGRGGLHLFF. The CDR3 DNA sequence: TGCGCCAGCAGCCAAGGAAGGGGAGGGCTACACCTGTTTTTT.

This clone was seen more than once but under ten times. This chain connects TRBV27 to TRBJ2-2; weak D call: TRBD2 (5 bases). The CDR3 is made up of 13 amino acids. The V gene's germline CDR1 is MNHEY and CDR2 SMNVEV (reference sequence). V dropped 6 bases and J dropped 5 bases, with 10 bases sitting between them. In DNA, the CDR3 is TGTGCCAGCAGCCTACCGGGGACCGGGGAGCTGTTTTTT. Amino acids: CASSLPGTGELFF.

In DNA form, the CDR3 reads TGCGCCAGCAGCCACGCTAAGGGGACTGCAGAAGAGACCCAGTACTTC. Its translation is CASSHAKGTAEETQYF. The chain is built from TRBV4-1 and TRBJ2-5, with D possibly being TRBD2 (6 bases). Per the germline V gene, CDR1 is MGHRA and CDR2 is YSYEKL. Deletions cut 3 bases from V and 3 bases from J, with 17 bases between. The CDR3 runs to 16 residues.

This chain links TRBV5-6 with TRBJ1-5; 8 bases fit TRBD1. Unmatched junction bases numbered 10, after V lost 0 bases and J lost 14 bases. This CDR3 has 14 residues. The V gene's germline CDR1 is SGHDT and CDR2 YYEEEE. The CDR3 is CASSLGPSLTGEHF. The CDR3 DNA reads TGTGCCAGCAGCTTGGGCCCCAGTTTGACAGGGGAGCATTTT.